These 28 T cell receptor beta chains share one sample of origin, sequenced in a study of a mutant IDH1 vaccine in newly diagnosed glioma. For these receptors, no antigen is known. This sample's time point: week 35, safety follow-up. A single vaccine dose contained 300 ug of mutant IDH1 20-mer peptide, and topical imiquimod was used with it. Here immunoSEQ multiplex PCR was the method, and the copy in TCRdb shows in-frame clones only, minus some. The table records roughly 54,000 clones, around 84% of them present only once. The material sequenced was PBMCs, taken from a glioma patient whose treatment included an IDH1 peptide vaccine. The source is a woman younger than 35 with glioma.

V gene TRBV6-1 combines with J gene TRBJ1-2, with 7 positions matching TRBD1. The CDR3 is made up of 14 amino acids. Per germline, CDR1 MNHNS and CDR2 SASEGT. The V gene end was trimmed by 7 bases and the J gene end by 4 bases; junction bases not matched to a gene: 9. The CDR3 DNA follows: TGTGCCAGCACCCTGGGGGACAGTTTCTATGGCTACACCTTC. Encoded protein: CASTLGDSFYGYTF.

This clone appeared once. The rearrangement uses TRBV18 and TRBJ2-5, with 9 bases matching TRBD1. The V gene end was trimmed by 2 bases and the J gene end by 4 bases; junction bases not matched to a gene: 2. CDR3 size: 14 residues. The germline CDR1 and CDR2 sequences are KGHSH and LQKENI. In DNA, the CDR3 is TGTGCCAGCTCACCAAAGGACAGGGGAGAGACCCAGTACTTC. Amino acid sequence: CASSPKDRGETQYF.

The chain is built from TRBV4-1 and TRBJ2-5, with 9 bases fitting TRBD2. The CDR3 has 15 amino acids. The V gene's germline CDR1 is MGHRA and CDR2 YSYEKL. V dropped 0 bases and J dropped 6; count of bases not matched to a gene: 5. In DNA form, the CDR3 reads TGCGCCAGCAGCCAAGAACGGGCGGGGGGGAAGACCCAGTACTTC. Its protein product is CASSQERAGGKTQYF.

The V and J genes are TRBV7-8 and TRBJ2-1, with a weak D call TRBD1 (5 bases). This CDR3 is built from 16 residues. Germline V gene lookup returns CDR1 SGHVS and CDR2 FQNEAQ. V gave up 5 bases and J gave up 0 bases, with 14 bases separating them. CDR3 loop: CASSVPGFPSYNEQFF. CDR3 nucleotides: TGTGCCAGCAGCGTCCCAGGGTTCCCCTCCTACAATGAGCAGTTCTTC.

V is TRBV6-1 and J is TRBJ1-1; the D gene is possibly TRBD1 (5 bases). The CDR3 totals 14 residues. Trimming took off 9 bases at V and 4 bases at J, with 18 bases between the two ends. CDR1 and CDR2 (germline): MNHNS, SASEGT. CDR3 protein: CASRGGWFSTEAFF. DNA for the CDR3: TGTGCCAGTAGGGGCGGGTGGTTTAGCACTGAAGCTTTCTTT.

The chain is built from TRBV9 and TRBJ1-2, with 9 bases aligning to TRBD1. The V and J ends lost 4 bases and 7 bases, in that order; junction bases with no gene match: 11. The germline gives CDR1 SGDLS, CDR2 YYNGEE. The CDR3 is 15 residues long. CDR3 DNA: TGTGCCAGCAGCACCAGAACAGGGGGCAGAGTTGGCTACACCTTC. Its translation: CASSTRTGGRVGYTF.

V gene TRBV6-4 combines with J gene TRBJ2-2; 11 bases match TRBD2. Germline V gives CDR1 MRHNA, CDR2 SNTAGT. The CDR3 is 16 amino acids. The V and J ends lost 0 bases and 3 bases, in that order; junction bases with no gene match: 0. The CDR3 nucleotides read TGTGCCAGCAGTGACTCGACTAGCGGGGACACCGGGGAGCTGTTTTTT. This translates into CASSDSTSGDTGELFF.

The chain carries TRBV5-1 and TRBJ2-3; D might be TRBD1 or TRBD2, each matching 5 bases. The CDR3 is 17 residues long. V shed 4 bases and J shed 0 bases, with 18 bases lying between them. CDR1 and CDR2 from the germline V gene are SGHRS and YFSETQ. CDR3 residues: CASSTPTGPISTDTQYF. The CDR3 coding sequence is TGCGCCAGCAGCACCCCTACGGGACCGATTAGCACAGATACGCAGTATTTT.

The chain uses TRBV5-4 and TRBJ1-4, with D unclear. Germline V gene sequence: CDR1 SGHNT, CDR2 YYREEE (reference sequence). CDR3 length equals 13 residues. The CDR3 is CGVTQPGNEKLFF. DNA for the CDR3: TGTGGGGTAACACAGCCTGGTAATGAAAAACTGTTTTTT.

The chain combines TRBV9 with TRBJ2-1; D perhaps matches TRBD2 (7 bases). V was pared by 3 bases and J by 7 bases, with 23 bases between. The germline V gene has CDR1 SGDLS and CDR2 YYNGEE. The CDR3 covers 17 residues. The CDR3 sequence: CASSASGRRGGGNEQFF. As DNA, the CDR3 is TGTGCCAGCAGCGCCAGTGGGAGGAGGGGGGGCGGGAATGAGCAGTTCTTC.

A remark on this clone: A junction boundary mismatches the germline segment, possibly from a read error. The rearrangement joins TRBV4-3 to TRBJ1-6; 9 bases line up with TRBD1. The CDR3 length is 15 residues. The germline CDR1 and CDR2 sequences are LGHNA and YSLEER. DNA for the CDR3: TGCGCCAGCAGACAAGGGACAGGGACCGATTCACCCCTCCACTTT. It specifies CASRQGTGTDSPLHF.

This CDR3 reads CANHQLNLEDIQYF. The CDR3 DNA sequence: TGCGCCAACCACCAACTTAACCTTGAAGACATTCAGTACTTC. The V and J genes are TRBV10-1 and TRBJ2-4; no definite D call. This CDR3 region has 14 residues. The germline V and J ends were trimmed by 10 bases and 8 bases, with 21 bases remaining between them. The germline V gene encodes CDR1 WNHNN and CDR2 SYGVQD (reference sequence).

The chain couples TRBV13 to TRBJ1-1; D remains unclear. The CDR3 runs 12 residues. In germline, CDR1 is PRHDT, CDR2 FYEKMQ (reference sequence). The ends were cut back, 3 bases at V and 5 bases at J, with 7 bases in the middle. CDR3 sequence reads: CASSFKGTEAFF. The DNA of the CDR3 is TGTGCCAGCAGCTTCAAAGGGACTGAAGCTTTCTTT.

The chain combines TRBV6-1 with TRBJ1-1; D possibly corresponds to TRBD1 (5 bases). CDR3 length: 14 amino acids. V was cut by 4 bases and J by 3 bases, with 12 bases left in between. CDR1 is MNHNS, CDR2 SASEGT, per germline. CDR3 sequence (DNA): TGTGCCAGCAGTGCCAGGACACCTCACACTGAAGCTTTCTTT. Amino acid sequence: CASSARTPHTEAFF.

This clone was observed a handful of times. The V and J genes are TRBV18 and TRBJ1-1, with no clear D. Trimming stripped 0 bases from V and 5 bases from J, with 10 bases between. CDR3 length: 14 residues. Per the germline V gene, CDR1 is KGHSH and CDR2 is LQKENI. For the CDR3, the DNA is TGTGCCAGCTCACCACCGGTCTGGGGAACTGAAGCTTTCTTT. This codes for CASSPPVWGTEAFF.

The J gene is TRBJ2-1, the V gene TRBV14; 7 bases are a match to TRBD2. V lost 0 bases and J lost 4; bases outside the gene matches: 9. Germline values: CDR1 SGHDN, CDR2 FVKESK. The CDR3 loop spans 17 amino acids. The CDR3 here is CASSQDRWLAEYNEQFF. The CDR3 DNA is TGTGCCAGCAGCCAAGACCGTTGGCTAGCGGAGTACAATGAGCAGTTCTTC.

The rearrangement uses TRBV9 and TRBJ2-5; TRBD2 aligns across 8 bases. The CDR3 loop spans 13 amino acids. V dropped 4 bases and J dropped 9; count of bases not matched to a gene: 8. The germline CDR1 and CDR2 sequences are SGDLS and YYNGEE. The CDR3 nucleotides read TGTGCCAGCAGCTCCGGGACTAGTACGCCCCAGTACTTC. Translated, it gives CASSSGTSTPQYF.

The chain has TRBV7-3 and TRBJ1-1, with a possible D match to TRBD1 (5 bases). The CDR3 consists of 15 residues. Trimming removed 5 bases at V and 0 bases at J, with 13 bases between. CDR1 SGHTA and CDR2 FQGTGA come from the germline V gene. CDR3 coding DNA: TGTGCCAGCAGCGAAATCAGGGTTTTGAACACTGAAGCTTTCTTT. Translation gives CASSEIRVLNTEAFF.

The chain recombines TRBV9 with TRBJ1-6, with D uncertain. Germline V lookup: CDR1 SGDLS, CDR2 YYNGEE. This CDR3 spans 15 amino acids. Trimming took 0 bases from V and 7 from J, leaving 11 bases between them. The CDR3 here is CASSVEGVANSPLHF. In nucleotides, the CDR3 is TGTGCCAGCAGCGTAGAAGGAGTAGCAAATTCACCCCTCCACTTT.

J is TRBJ2-2 and V is TRBV11-1, with 11 bases that match TRBD2. This CDR3 contains 15 residues. Per germline, CDR1 SGHAT and CDR2 FQDESV (reference sequence). Unmatched junction bases numbered 3, after V lost 5 bases and J lost 4 bases. CDR3 DNA: TGTGCCAGCAGCAGAACTAGCGGGGGCACCGGGGAGCTGTTTTTT. Translated, it gives CASSRTSGGTGELFF.

The chain has TRBV10-1 and TRBJ1-2; D is uncertain. Germline values: CDR1 WNHNN, CDR2 SYGVQD (reference sequence). V was trimmed by 4 bases and J by 0 bases, leaving 6 bases between them. The CDR3 runs to 13 residues. In DNA, the CDR3 is TGCGCCAGCAGTGGATCCCCTAACTATGGCTACACCTTC. Encoded protein: CASSGSPNYGYTF.

The V and J genes are TRBV5-1 and TRBJ2-7; 15 bases line up with TRBD2. The ends lost 3 bases at V and 0 bases at J; junction bases unmatched: 7. Germline lookup yields CDR1 SGHRS and CDR2 YFSETQ. The CDR3 is 18 amino acids. CDR3 DNA sequence: TGCGCCAGCAGCTGGGGACTAGCGGGAGGCCTCAGCTCCTACGAGCAGTACTTC. Amino acid sequence: CASSWGLAGGLSSYEQYF.

The V gene is TRBV30, the J gene TRBJ1-2, with 10 bases identical to TRBD1. The CDR3 contains 14 residues. Germline V gene data show CDR1 as GTSNPN and CDR2 as SVGIG (reference sequence). V was clipped by 7 bases and J by 5 bases; unmatched bases: 10. This CDR3 is CALSRDRGWYGYTF. For the CDR3, the DNA is TGTGCCTTGTCCCGGGACAGGGGTTGGTATGGCTACACCTTC.

The rearrangement links TRBV7-3 to TRBJ2-2; D is perhaps TRBD1 (5 bases). Deletions cut 6 bases from V and 0 bases from J, with 11 bases between. There are 15 residues in the CDR3. Germline V gene data show CDR1 as SGHTA and CDR2 as FQGTGA. This chain's CDR3 is CASRRTDTNTGELFF. CDR3 nucleotides: TGTGCCAGCAGACGAACGGACACGAACACCGGGGAGCTGTTTTTT.

V gene TRBV5-6 combines with J gene TRBJ2-1; 10 nucleotides agree with TRBD2. Germline V gives CDR1 SGHDT, CDR2 YYEEEE. With V trimmed by 1 base and J by 1 base, 2 bases remained unmatched. The CDR3 loop spans 16 amino acids. The CDR3 sequence is CASSLWTSGSYNEQFF. The DNA of the CDR3 is TGTGCCAGCAGCTTGTGGACTAGCGGATCCTACAATGAGCAGTTCTTC.

This clone was counted once. The chain has TRBV27 and TRBJ2-1; possibly TRBD2 for D (7 bases). Looked up from germline, CDR1 is MNHEY and CDR2 is SMNVEV (reference sequence). Trimming took 3 bases from V and 6 from J, leaving 12 bases between them. The CDR3 is 14 amino acids. CDR3 DNA: TGTGCCAGCAGTTTCCAGGGGAGGGGCAATGAGCAGTTCTTC. Translated: CASSFQGRGNEQFF.

The chain combines TRBV29-1 with TRBJ2-1; 9 bases line up with TRBD1. The CDR3 sequence is 15 residues long. Germline V CDR1 and CDR2: SQVTM, ANQGSEA. The V segment lost 6 bases and the J segment 2 bases; nucleotides outside the gene matches: 8. The CDR3 DNA reads as TGCAGCGTCAGGGGTGGGGACAGGGCCTACAATGAGCAGTTCTTC. Translated, it gives CSVRGGDRAYNEQFF.

The chain is built from TRBV4-1 and TRBJ2-3; 12 bases align to TRBD2. Germline V CDR1 and CDR2: MGHRA, YSYEKL. With 5 bases clipped from V and 6 bases from J, the junction kept 12 bases outside the gene matches. CDR3 length: 17 amino acids. The CDR3 is CASSAQLAGGPEDTQYF. The CDR3 nucleotides read TGCGCCAGCAGCGCACAACTAGCGGGGGGACCCGAGGATACGCAGTATTTT.